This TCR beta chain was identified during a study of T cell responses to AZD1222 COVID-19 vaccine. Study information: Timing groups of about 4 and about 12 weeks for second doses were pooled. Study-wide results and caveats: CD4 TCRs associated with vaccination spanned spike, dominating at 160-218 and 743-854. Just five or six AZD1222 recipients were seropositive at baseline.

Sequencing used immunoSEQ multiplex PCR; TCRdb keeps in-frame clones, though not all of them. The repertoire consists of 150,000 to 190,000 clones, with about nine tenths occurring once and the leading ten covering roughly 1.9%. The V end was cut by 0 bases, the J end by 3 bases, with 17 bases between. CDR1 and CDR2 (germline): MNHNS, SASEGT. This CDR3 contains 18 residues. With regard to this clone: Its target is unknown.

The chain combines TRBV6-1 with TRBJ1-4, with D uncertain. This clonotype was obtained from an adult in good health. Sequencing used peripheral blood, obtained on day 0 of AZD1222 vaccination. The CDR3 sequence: CASSEAVGGSTANEKLFF. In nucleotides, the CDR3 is TGTGCCAGCAGTGAAGCGGTGGGTGGGTCTACGGCTAATGAAAAACTGTTTTTT.